This T cell receptor beta chain was profiled in a study of spatial heterogeneity in lung cancer. Study observations and caveats: There were more appearances of ubiquitous expanded tumor TCRs in blood at resection than at follow-up.

The trim removed 0 bases at V and 5 bases at J, leaving 7 bases unmatched. Germline V gives CDR1 SGHAT, CDR2 FQNNGV. This CDR3 contains 16 residues. Time point noted: sample taken at primary tumor resection. Tumor, nontumor lung or frozen PBMC supplied whole RNA that was sequenced unsorted. This clonotype has ten or more counts. Its antigen is not known. TCRdb itself ran the 5' RACE reads through MiXCR, one entry per CDR3 protein. The table has approximately 47,000 distinct CDR3 sequences, 7.6% seen once; the top ten hold about 12%. The chain is built from TRBV11-2 and TRBJ2-5; 9 nucleotides agree with TRBD2. The clonotype comes from a female donor with early-stage non-small cell lung cancer. The source material was PBMCs, sampled at surgery. CDR3 nucleotides: TGTGCCAGCAGCTTAGAGTGGCGGGGGGGCTCTGAGACCCAGTACTTC. It specifies CASSLEWRGGSETQYF.